One sample yielded the 10 T cell receptor beta chains listed below, sequenced in a study of control samples from healthy donors and cancer patients. Profiled with immunoSEQ multiplex PCR; TCRdb holds only in-frame clones, not every one. Of more than 95,000 clones listed, less than 90% are singletons. What was sequenced was blood. Receptors originate from a man aged 18 to 29 in good health.

This sequence joins TRBV12-5 and TRBJ1-2; D is undetermined. Between the trimmed V and J ends, which lost 4 bases and 7 bases, there was a span of 13 bases. This CDR3 comprises 13 residues. Germline V gene lookup returns CDR1 LGHNT and CDR2 FRNRAP. The CDR3 DNA reads TGTGCTAGTGGTTCGGAGAGCCCCCCTGGCTACACCTTC. This sequence encodes CASGSESPPGYTF.

The chain recombines TRBV11-3 with TRBJ2-2; D is unclear. Germline CDR1 SGHNT, CDR2 YENEEA. The CDR3 runs to 16 residues. V lost 5 bases and J lost 3, with 16 bases in between. The CDR3 loop is CASSPPQSADTGELFF. CDR3 nucleotide sequence: TGTGCCAGCAGCCCCCCGCAGAGCGCTGACACCGGGGAGCTGTTTTTT.

This chain joins TRBV4-1 and TRBJ1-3; 7 bases are a match to TRBD1. The CDR3 has 17 amino acids. Germline V gives CDR1 MGHRA, CDR2 YSYEKL. V shed 3 bases, J shed 0 bases, and the junction held 8 bases outside the gene matches. CDR3 amino acids: CASSQVDRPGSGNTIYF. The DNA for the CDR3 is TGCGCCAGCAGCCAGGTGGACAGGCCGGGCTCTGGAAACACCATATATTTT.

The J gene is TRBJ1-5, the V gene TRBV7-2; the D gene is possibly TRBD1 (6 bases). CDR1 is SGHTA and CDR2 is FQGNSA in the germline V gene. CDR3 size: 15 residues. V was pared by 1 base and J by 7 bases, with 14 bases between. CDR3 DNA: TGTACCAGCAGCTTAGAGTATAGGGGGGGACAGCCCCAGCATTTT. Its translation is CTSSLEYRGGQPQHF.

The J gene is TRBJ2-7, the V gene TRBV27, with 7 bases matching TRBD2. V shed 6 bases and J 1 base; nucleotides not matched to a gene: 9. CDR3 length equals 15 residues. Germline V gene sequence: CDR1 MNHEY, CDR2 SMNVEV (reference sequence). CDR3 sequence (DNA): TGTGCCAGCAGCCGAGGGAGGGGAACTTCCTACGAGCAGTACTTC. Its translation: CASSRGRGTSYEQYF.

The V call is TRBV27, the J call TRBJ1-6; D is ambiguous. Germline V gene data show CDR1 as MNHEY and CDR2 as SMNVEV (reference sequence). This CDR3 is 17 amino acids long. Trimming removed 4 bases at V and 0 bases at J, with 13 bases between. The CDR3 here is CASSWESYSSYNSPLHF. In DNA, the CDR3 is TGTGCCAGCAGTTGGGAGTCCTACAGCTCCTATAATTCACCCCTCCACTTT.

The V call is TRBV2, the J call TRBJ2-1; D gene ambiguous. The CDR3 covers 15 residues. V was shortened by 5 bases and J by 0 bases, with 11 bases between the two germline ends. CDR1 and CDR2 (germline): SNHLY, FYNNEI. Here the CDR3 reads CASSPTWSSYNEQFF. In DNA form, the CDR3 reads TGTGCCAGCAGTCCTACTTGGAGCTCCTACAATGAGCAGTTCTTC.

The chain couples TRBV6-5 to TRBJ2-2, with D uncertain. Germline V gene lookup returns CDR1 MNHEY and CDR2 SVGAGI. The CDR3 is 16 amino acids. Trimming left V 2 bases short and J 2 bases short, with 12 bases between. CDR3 sequence (DNA): TGTGCCAGCAGTTACGATCCGCGGCTAAACACCGGGGAGCTGTTTTTT. Translated: CASSYDPRLNTGELFF.

This clone was recorded a few times. The chain links TRBV20-1 to TRBJ2-7; D remains unclear. Between the trimmed V and J ends, which lost 3 bases and 0 bases, there was a span of 9 bases. Germline V gene lookup returns CDR1 DFQATT and CDR2 SNEGSKA (reference sequence). The CDR3 consists of 13 residues. In nucleotides, the CDR3 is TGCAGTGCTAGTCCCGGAAGCTCCTACGAGCAGTACTTC. It yields the protein CSASPGSSYEQYF.

This chain connects TRBV19 to TRBJ1-1, with 7 bases aligning to TRBD1. Germline CDR1 and CDR2: LNHDA and SQIVND (reference sequence). With 4 bases clipped from V and 6 bases from J, the junction kept 11 bases outside the gene matches. The CDR3 consists of 15 residues. CDR3 sequence reads: CASSRGDRQLSEAFF. CDR3 sequence (DNA): TGTGCCAGTAGTAGGGGGGACAGACAATTATCTGAAGCTTTCTTT.